This TCR beta chain appears in the sequencing data of a study of early T cells in non-severe SARS-CoV-2 infection. Whole-study context: Chains from this unsorted whole-blood bulk RNA could not be paired.

Germline V gives CDR1 MNHEY, CDR2 SMNVEV (reference sequence). With 5 bases clipped from V and 7 bases from J, the junction kept 7 bases outside the gene matches. This CDR3 spans 13 amino acids. Attachment of unique molecular identifiers was made to individual cDNA molecules. From the 5' RACE reads, TCRdb called clonotypes with MiXCR, one entry per CDR3 protein. The sample holds 98,000 or so distinct CDR3 sequences; approximately 12% are singletons and the top ten take approximately 4.7%. This clonotype was observed a few times. No antigen is known for it. Study-wide findings and caveats: Matches to VDJdb favored anti-spike CD8 responses and missed private and CD4 specificities.

This TCR came from an adult who was a healthcare worker with PCR-confirmed SARS-CoV-2 infection or an uninfected control (not recorded which). This sample comprised whole blood, obtained at baseline. The V gene is TRBV27, the J gene TRBJ2-5; 7 nucleotides align to TRBD2. CDR3 residues: CASSPLASGTQYF. The CDR3, as DNA: TGTGCCAGCAGTCCCCTGGCTAGCGGGACCCAGTACTTC.